This T cell receptor beta chain was identified during a study of cytomegalovirus exposure and HLA in healthy donors. Primers: 60 Vbeta forward and 13 Jbeta reverse. Assay used: immunoSEQ multiplex PCR; TCRdb lists only in-frame clones, some missing. The sample yields some 130,000 clones, roughly 80% seen once. Trimming shortened V by 1 base and J by 11 bases, and 8 bases separated the two germline ends. Germline values: CDR1 SNHLY, CDR2 FYNNEI. The CDR3 is made up of 11 amino acids. The chain uses TRBV2 and TRBJ2-5, with TRBD1 as a possible D gene (6 bases). The TCR sequence derives from a woman aged 45-60 years in good health and CMV-seropositive. Sample: PBMCs. CDR3 nucleotides: TGTGCCAGCAGTGAAGAGGGGGAGCAGTACTTC. Its protein product is CASSEEGEQYF. The complete variable domain, with remaining parts taken from reference TRBV2 and TRBJ2-5, reads EPEVTQTPSHQVTQMGQEVILRCVPISNHLYFYWYRQILGQKVEFLVSFYNNEISEKSEIFDDQFSVERPDGSNFTLKIRSTKLEDSAMYFCASSEEGEQYFGPGTRLLVL.